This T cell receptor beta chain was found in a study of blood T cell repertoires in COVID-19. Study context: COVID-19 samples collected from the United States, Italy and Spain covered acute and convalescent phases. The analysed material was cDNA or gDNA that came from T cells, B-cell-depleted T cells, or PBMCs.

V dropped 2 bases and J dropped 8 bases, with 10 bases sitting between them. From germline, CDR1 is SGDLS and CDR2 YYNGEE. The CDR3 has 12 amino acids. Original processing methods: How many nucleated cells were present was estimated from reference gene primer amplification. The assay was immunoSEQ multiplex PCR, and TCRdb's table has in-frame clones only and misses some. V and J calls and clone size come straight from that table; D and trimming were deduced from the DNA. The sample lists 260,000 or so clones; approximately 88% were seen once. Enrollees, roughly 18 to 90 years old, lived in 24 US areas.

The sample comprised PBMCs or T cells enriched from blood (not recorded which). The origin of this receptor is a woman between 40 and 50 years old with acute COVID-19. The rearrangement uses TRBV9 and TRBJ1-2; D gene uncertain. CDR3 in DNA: TGTGCCAGCAGCGTCCGGGATTGGGGCTACACCTTC. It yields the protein CASSVRDWGYTF.